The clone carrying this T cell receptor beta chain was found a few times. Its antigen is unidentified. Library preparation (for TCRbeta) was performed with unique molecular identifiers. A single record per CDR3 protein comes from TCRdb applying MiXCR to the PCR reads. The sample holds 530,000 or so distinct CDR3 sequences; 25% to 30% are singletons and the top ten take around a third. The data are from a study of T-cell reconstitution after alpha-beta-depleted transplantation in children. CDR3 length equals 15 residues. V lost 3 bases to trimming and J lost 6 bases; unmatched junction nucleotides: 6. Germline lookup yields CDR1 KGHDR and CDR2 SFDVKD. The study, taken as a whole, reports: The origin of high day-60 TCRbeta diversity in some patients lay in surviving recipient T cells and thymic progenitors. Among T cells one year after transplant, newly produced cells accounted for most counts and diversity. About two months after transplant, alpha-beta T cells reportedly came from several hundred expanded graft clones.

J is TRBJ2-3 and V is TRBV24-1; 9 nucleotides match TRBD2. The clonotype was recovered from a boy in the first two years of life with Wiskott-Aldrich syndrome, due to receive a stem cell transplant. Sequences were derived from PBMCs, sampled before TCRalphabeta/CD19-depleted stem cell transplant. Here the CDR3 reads CATSDDSGSGDTQYF. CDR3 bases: TGTGCCACCAGTGATGATAGCGGGAGTGGCGATACGCAGTATTTT.